This T cell receptor beta chain was sequenced during a study of blood T cells in healthy people across ages. A second PCR, run for about 6 to 11 cycles, used a sample-barcoded 5' primer plus a J-beta primer mix. MiXCR, run by TCRdb on the 5' RACE reads, gives a single entry per CDR3 protein. Of roughly 1,000,000 distinct CDR3 sequences listed, 25% are singletons. This clonotype was detected only a few times. The CDR3 totals 14 residues. Germline V gene sequence: CDR1 DFQATT, CDR2 SNEGSKA (reference sequence). These data also formed part of another study, on T cells of mothers and their children.

Source material: blood. The TCR originated in a girl aged 2-9 years in good health. The chain carries TRBV20-1 and TRBJ2-7; 10 bases fit TRBD2. The tail of the sequence fits TRBJ2-5 better, so the J call may be wrong. CDR3 in amino acids: CSAIEREGLETQYF. In DNA, the CDR3 is TGCAGTGCTATTGAGCGGGAGGGCCTAGAGACCCAGTACTTC.